The T cell receptor (beta chain) described here comes from a study of shared clonotypes between healthy human individuals. On the study more broadly: Each donor's CD4 naive and CD4 memory cells filled three plates apiece, CD8 naive two, and CD8 memory one.

The study, taken as a whole, reports: Despite large depth, sorted-subset datasets appeared incompletely sequenced. The study found approximately 5% of naive CD4 clonotypes shared across four donors. Genetic and exposure-history diversity was limited by the few donors.

The naive CD8 population came from CD45RO-negative cells selected for CCR7, without terminally differentiated effector memory CD45RA+ cells. Comments on this clone: The antigen is not known.

Only in-frame clones appear in the TCRdb table, and some are missing; sequencing was by immunoSEQ multiplex PCR. Here the sample spans about 2.1 million clones, about 93% being singletons. CDR3 length equals 18 residues. V lost 1 base to trimming and J lost 0 bases; unmatched junction nucleotides: 5. Germline V lookup: CDR1 LNHNV, CDR2 YYDKDF (reference sequence). V and J are TRBV15 and TRBJ2-3; TRBD2 agrees at 12 bases. This sequence originates from a man younger than 30 in good health. Some clones in this sample may be carry-over from other donors' samples. Sequencing input: naive CD8+ T cells from PBMCs. CDR3: CATSRGLAGDLSTDTQYF. The CDR3 DNA is TGTGCCACCAGCAGAGGACTAGCGGGAGATCTCAGCACAGATACGCAGTATTTT.